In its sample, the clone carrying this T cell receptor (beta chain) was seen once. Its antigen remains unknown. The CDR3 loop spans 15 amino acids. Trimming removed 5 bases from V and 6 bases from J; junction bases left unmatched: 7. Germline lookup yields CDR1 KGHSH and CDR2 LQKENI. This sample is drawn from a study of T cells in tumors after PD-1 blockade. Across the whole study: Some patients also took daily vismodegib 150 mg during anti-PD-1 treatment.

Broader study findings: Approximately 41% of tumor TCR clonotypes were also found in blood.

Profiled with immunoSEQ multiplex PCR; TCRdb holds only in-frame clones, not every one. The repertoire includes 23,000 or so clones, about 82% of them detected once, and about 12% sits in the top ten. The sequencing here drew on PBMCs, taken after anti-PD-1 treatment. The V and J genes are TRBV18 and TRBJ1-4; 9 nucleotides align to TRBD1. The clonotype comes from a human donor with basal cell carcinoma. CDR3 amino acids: CASSKYRGQDEKLFF. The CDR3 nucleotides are TGTGCCAGCTCAAAATACAGGGGGCAGGATGAAAAACTGTTTTTT.